This paragraph reports one TCR beta chain. No cognate antigen has been identified for it. No quality values exist for individual bases; no much larger clone is one base distant. Reading the germline V gene gives CDR1 SGHVS and CDR2 FQNEAQ. Trimming accounts for 6 bases at V and 6 bases at J, while the number of junction bases matched to no gene is 15. The cysteine opens and the phenylalanine closes a CDR3 of 17 amino acids. The CDR3 DNA has 51 bases and is translated from base 1. The cohort consisted of 650 to 850 healthy bone marrow donors. All cohort members were sampled while nominally healthy, although unrecorded immune exposures were likely present. The donor was CMV seropositive and was included in the group of 270 or so seropositive cohort members. Each donor provided a peripheral blood sample, and peripheral blood mononuclear cells were used for TCR beta sequencing. Genomic DNA was extracted from the blood cell samples with the Qiagen DNeasy Blood Extraction Kit.

This entry comes from a study of cytomegalovirus exposure and HLA in healthy donors (dated by TCRdb to 2016 to 2017). About the investigation overall: An earlier analysis of about 560 of the donors reported over 250 Gb of sequence data and 95 million to 140 million unique TCR beta sequences obtained from some 200 million T cells. High-throughput TCR immunosequencing, statistical association of individual TCRs with disease status, and machine learning were combined to predict cytomegalovirus infection status. Rather than using new phenotypic data, the later analysis identified candidate immune exposures from TCR beta sequences and from how often those sequences occurred across donors. In addition to the first cohort of 500 to 850 subjects, a separate validation cohort of 120 different subjects was used. The number of typed donors differed by locus: roughly 629-640 for A, B, C, DRB1 and DQB1; 522 for DQA1; fewer than 610 for DPA1; and approximately 450 for DPB1. Alongside the repertoire data, information on donor age, sex, ethnicity and CMV serostatus was compiled. To study patterns of TCR occurrence, a later analysis re-analyzed previously published TCR beta repertoires from 500 to 850 donors and added high-resolution HLA genotyping. HLA typing covered class I and class II loci at four-digit resolution. The study was designed to test whether signatures of past pathogen exposure could be identified by cataloging public T cell receptors. The study used immunosequencing to profile the T cell repertoires of about 670 subjects and linked those repertoires to cytomegalovirus serostatus. Roughly 300 gigabases of sequencing data and approximately 92 million unique TCR sequences made up an early release that covered fewer than 650 HLA-typed donors. A handful of DR-DQ haplotypes were handled as single units for association and clustering because linkage in the cohort was strong. Of the 350 to 450 genotyped donors, approximately 83% fell in the genetic ancestry cluster associated with self-reported Caucasian donors. All discovery cohort repertoires had been generated on a single sequencing platform. A later genetic analysis used genome-wide SNP genotypes for about 60% of the roughly 670 donors, treating that subset as a discovery cohort. In an earlier analysis of 587 of the donors, high-throughput TCR beta sequencing was used to judge whether each TCR beta V gene segment behaved as functional or pseudogenic. Among a few hundred genotyped donors of the cohort, an average of approximately 240,000 unique TCR beta nucleotide sequences were sequenced per donor, 15% to 20% of them non-productive. Points the paper makes about the study in general: The authors suggested that the approach could potentially be extended to other disease states and immunological phenotypes. Some IMGT-functional V segments, including TRBV6-2 and TRBV6-3, could not be told apart with the 87-base-pair reads, so those segments were excluded. Because HLA typing was unavailable for some donors at each locus, only the typed subset was used in association tests. In vitro tests confirmed that a few of the cytomegalovirus-associated TCR beta chains recognize cytomegalovirus antigens. The sequencing pipeline was judged likely to have produced a cluster of highly shared sequence variants as a technical artifact. While some public TCRs were present in many individuals, most TCR sequences turned up only very rarely across donors. In a later analysis, HLA-associated TCR beta chains were found to be more clonally expanded and to have lower generation probabilities than equally common non-associated chains. Several of the top co-occurrence clusters appeared to be linked to parvovirus B19, influenza, CMV and Epstein-Barr virus, according to a later analysis. According to a later genetic analysis, donors in an Asian-associated ancestry cluster had fewer N-insertions in productive TCRs than the roughly 660-donor mean. Cytomegalovirus status was reported to be diagnosed by the classifier with high specificity and sensitivity in both the original and validation cohorts. When HLA alleles, especially DR and DQ, strongly co-occurred, TCR associations were difficult to assign to individual alleles. The earlier analysis of approximately 590 of the donors excluded around 17 rarely observed V segments, including chromosome 9 orphons, because counts were too low. A later analysis found that TCR association rates varied across HLA loci, with DRB1 alleles showing the most associated TCRs and HLA-C alleles the fewest. Immune exposure information for the cohort was limited to CMV serostatus. At a false discovery rate of 0.05, a later analysis linked around 17,000 TCR beta sequences to specific HLA alleles. Linkage disequilibrium might explain the correlated functional status among segregating V segments, but an unknown experimental factor could not be ruled out. In a later genetic analysis, a missense DCLRE1C variant was associated with V-gene and J-gene trimming of TCR beta chains, and the association was replicated in an independent cohort. A further reported finding was that TCR beta sequences accurately predicted the HLA-A and HLA-B alleles for most subjects in the first cohort. A later analysis found that most CMV-associated TCR beta chains appeared HLA-restricted, with HLA associations seemingly driven largely by CMV exposure. Presence/absence analyses assumed roughly uniform sequencing depth across donors, an assumption that may not hold. The study gave a list of about 150 TCR beta chains associated with cytomegalovirus. Only TCR beta chains were sequenced in this cohort, and the absence of alpha or paired-chain data limited detectable features. In an earlier analysis of roughly 500 of the donors, most TCR beta V segments appeared in productive rearrangements about 87% or about 30% of the time, broadly matching IMGT annotations.

The library was produced with the immunoSEQ multiplex PCR assay. For the multiplex PCR, a mixture combining 60 forward primers for TCR Vbeta segments and 13 reverse primers for TCR Jbeta segments was used. The CDR3 region of rearranged TCR beta genes was amplified from genomic DNA by a multiplex PCR assay. The Illumina HiSeq System was used to sequence the amplified TCR beta libraries as 87-base-pair reads. The original pipeline was this. In a later analysis, 70 million to 95 million unique TCR beta chains were counted across the roughly 610 repertoires, and about 10 million of these chains were shared by at least two donors. Raw reads were error-corrected and collapsed into unique sequences with a nearest-neighbor algorithm that merged closely related sequences to remove PCR and sequencing errors. Alignment of CDR3 sequences to IMGT reference sequences was used to assign V, D and J gene segments. Each retained sequence needed at least a six-nucleotide match to both a V gene segment and a J gene segment. Rearrangements were called productive when the CDR3 lacked stop codons and stayed in frame with V and J; all others were non-productive. CDR3 was defined by IMGT convention, running from the second conserved V-encoded cysteine to the conserved J-encoded phenylalanine. Sequences without an unambiguous match to a single V gene segment were excluded from the earlier analysis of a few hundred of the donors. An earlier analysis of 500 to 700 of the donors classified V segments as functional when productive rearrangements were above 56.7% and as segregating when the standard deviation between donors was above 5%. A statistical classification framework was built to diagnose cytomegalovirus status from the catalog of TCR beta chain sequences. A later analysis assigned V and J genes by comparing TCR nucleotide sequences with IMGT/GENE-DB human TR gene sequences. In a later analysis, CDR3 sequences and most-parsimonious VDJ recombination scenarios were assigned using the TCRdist pipeline. In a later analysis, every TCR beta chain was defined by the combination of its CDR3 amino acid sequence and its V-gene family, and reads without a unique V-gene family were dropped. As a way to deal with suspected cross-contamination and a sequencing artifact, a later analysis dropped 450 to 600 nucleotide sequences that were highly shared and had low generation probability. In a later analysis, a clonal expansion index for each public chain was calculated from normalized within-repertoire ranks of inferred template counts. In a later analysis, generation probabilities were computed with a VDJ recombination model fitted to out-of-frame rearrangements, and the resulting probabilities were checked against IGoR. In a later analysis, TCR-TCR, TCR-HLA and TCR-CMV co-occurrence was scored with hypergeometric tests, and a repertoire-size bias correction was applied to TCR pairs. To estimate false discovery rates, a later analysis permuted the HLA or CMV assignments 20 times. A later analysis grouped co-occurring TCRs with DBSCAN, adding TCRdist sequence similarity when clustering within HLA-allele-positive subsets. For co-occurrence clustering, repertoires with fewer than 30,000 or more than 120,000 public chains were excluded, along with a handful of repertoires with anomalous nucleotide sharing. This is the immuneACCESS table as TCRdb keeps it, with only in-frame sequences that have V and J called. A part of the clones is gone; compared with another copy, unresolved V genes explain less than half, and the rest is unexplained. V, J and clone size reflect that table, while D and trimming were determined from the DNA. The table for this sample lists roughly 98,000 clones; about 80% of them were counted only once. Clones ranked in the top ten supply approximately 11% of the sample.

The sample consisted of PBMCs. Here the chain combines TRBV7-8 and TRBJ2-7, and 12 junction bases match TRBD2. The receptor's source is a man between 18 and 35 years old in good health and CMV-seropositive. The CDR3 region reads CASSPILAGGPVGEQYF. The sequence in DNA is TGTGCCAGCAGTCCAATCCTAGCGGGGGGGCCCGTGGGCGAGCAGTACTTC.